Shown below are 32 T cell receptor beta chains from a single sample sequenced in a study of cytomegalovirus exposure and HLA in healthy donors. PCR used 60 Vbeta primers and 13 Jbeta primers. Profiled with immunoSEQ multiplex PCR; TCRdb holds only in-frame clones, not every one. Here the sample table reports 150,000 to 200,000 clones. The sequenced sample was PBMCs. These receptors all stem from a woman under 30 in good health and CMV-seropositive.

The chain carries TRBV15 and TRBJ1-2; D is ambiguous. V lost 0 bases to trimming and J lost 8 bases, with 16 bases between them. Germline assignment: CDR1 LNHNV and CDR2 YYDKDF (reference sequence). This CDR3 spans 15 amino acids. The CDR3 coding sequence is TGTGCCACCAGCAGAGATTTAGTGGGTAGCGGGGGCTACACCTTC. The encoded protein is CATSRDLVGSGGYTF.

The V call is TRBV7-8, the J call TRBJ2-3; D not resolved. Germline V gene lookup returns CDR1 SGHVS and CDR2 FQNEAQ. This CDR3 has 12 amino acids. V lost 0 bases to trimming and J lost 5 bases, with 3 bases between them. For the CDR3, the DNA is TGTGCCAGCAGCTTAGCCTTAGATACGCAGTATTTT. Translated: CASSLALDTQYF.

The CDR3 protein is CASSLGVGGPYEQYF. CDR3 DNA: TGTGCCAGCAGCTTAGGCGTGGGAGGGCCGTACGAGCAGTACTTC. V is TRBV7-2 and J is TRBJ2-7; 7 bases are shared with TRBD2. The CDR3 is 15 amino acids. Germline assignment: CDR1 SGHTA and CDR2 FQGNSA. V dropped 1 base and J dropped 4; count of bases not matched to a gene: 7.

The chain joins TRBV5-1 to TRBJ1-5; TRBD1 matches 7 bases. This CDR3 spans 14 amino acids. Trimming cost V 0 bases and J 7 bases; bases outside gene matches: 4. Germline V CDR1 and CDR2: SGHRS, YFSETQ. The CDR3 coding sequence is TGCGCCAGCAGCTTGGGGCAGGGGGGACAGCCCCAGCATTTT. Amino acids: CASSLGQGGQPQHF.

The chain couples TRBV6-1 to TRBJ2-2; TRBD2 matches at 9 bases. This CDR3 is built from 14 residues. Germline V gene sequence: CDR1 MNHNS, CDR2 SASEGT. Trimming removed 4 bases from V and 7 bases from J; junction bases left unmatched: 4. The chain's CDR3 is CASSVAGVGGELFF. DNA for the CDR3: TGTGCCAGCAGTGTAGCGGGAGTGGGCGGGGAGCTGTTTTTT.

The chain combines TRBV9 with TRBJ2-5, with D perhaps matching TRBD2 (5 bases). Trimming stripped 3 bases from V and 5 bases from J, with 14 bases between. The CDR3 sequence is 14 residues long. Germline CDR1 and CDR2: SGDLS and YYNGEE. The CDR3 region has the DNA TGTGCCAGCAGCGCGTTTTCCTCGGGGGAGACCCAGTACTTC. Amino acids: CASSAFSSGETQYF.

The V and J genes are TRBV7-8 and TRBJ2-1; TRBD2 matches 15 bases. The CDR3 length is 15 residues. J lost 10 bases, V lost 5 bases, and 6 bases had no gene match. Germline loops: CDR1 SGHVS, CDR2 FQNEAQ. DNA of the CDR3: TGTGCCAGCAGCCTCGGGACTAGCGGGGGGACAGAGCAGTTCTTC. Translation: CASSLGTSGGTEQFF. Full variable domain (missing parts from reference TRBV7-8 and TRBJ2-1): GAGVSQSPRYKVAKRGQDVALRCDPISGHVSLFWYQQALGQGPEFLTYFQNEAQLDKSGLPSDRFFAERPEGSVSTLKIQRTQQEDSAVYLCASSLGTSGGTEQFFGPGTRLTVL.

V is TRBV2 and J is TRBJ2-3, with TRBD1 identical over 10 bases. Germline V CDR1 and CDR2: SNHLY, FYNNEI. The CDR3 contains 15 residues. The trim removed 4 bases at V and 0 bases at J, leaving 1 base unmatched. The chain's CDR3 is CASSGDRGSTDTQYF. The CDR3 coding sequence is TGTGCCAGCAGTGGGGACAGGGGAAGCACAGATACGCAGTATTTT. Drawing the rest from reference TRBV2 and TRBJ2-3, the complete variable domain is EPEVTQTPSHQVTQMGQEVILRCVPISNHLYFYWYRQILGQKVEFLVSFYNNEISEKSEIFDDQFSVERPDGSNFTLKIRSTKLEDSAMYFCASSGDRGSTDTQYFGPGTRLTVL.

The rearrangement links TRBV7-8 to TRBJ1-5; 9 nucleotides line up with TRBD1. The CDR3 is 18 amino acids. V lost 5 bases to trimming and J lost 3 bases; unmatched junction nucleotides: 14. Germline V gives CDR1 SGHVS, CDR2 FQNEAQ. The CDR3 loop is CASSHPGQGRGANQPQHF. The DNA for the CDR3 is TGTGCCAGCAGCCACCCGGGACAGGGAAGAGGGGCCAATCAGCCCCAGCATTTT.

The V gene is TRBV15, the J gene TRBJ2-7; D perhaps matches TRBD1 (5 bases). V was clipped by 0 bases and J by 6 bases, with 9 bases between them. This CDR3 spans 13 amino acids. The germline CDR1 and CDR2 sequences are LNHNV and YYDKDF (reference sequence). The CDR3 bases are TGTGCCACCAGCAGAGATAGGCAGGGCGAGCAGTACTTC. This gives the protein CATSRDRQGEQYF.

In nucleotides, the CDR3 is TGTGCCAGCTCACCGGGCAGGGGGGCCAACGTCCTGACTTTC. As protein: CASSPGRGANVLTF. V is TRBV18 and J is TRBJ2-6; D call uncertain. Germline V gives CDR1 KGHSH, CDR2 LQKENI. Trimming cost V 3 bases and J 4 bases, with 7 bases left between them. The CDR3 has 14 residues.

The rearrangement joins TRBV2 to TRBJ2-2, with TRBD1 identical over 7 bases. This CDR3 contains 16 residues. After removal of 4 bases from V and 6 bases from J, the junction contained 11 bases not matched to a gene. Germline assignment: CDR1 SNHLY and CDR2 FYNNEI. The CDR3 DNA is TGTGCCAGCAGTGTGGGGACAGCTAAGGGCTCCGGGGAGCTGTTTTTT. Translating it yields CASSVGTAKGSGELFF.

The genes are TRBV4-3 and TRBJ2-2; 7 bases are a match to TRBD2. The ends lost 1 base at V and 11 bases at J; junction bases unmatched: 7. Germline V lookup: CDR1 LGHNA, CDR2 YSLEER. The CDR3 loop spans 14 amino acids. This CDR3 is CASSQGLAERELFF. CDR3 sequence (DNA): TGCGCCAGCAGCCAAGGACTAGCAGAAAGAGAGCTGTTTTTT.

This chain connects TRBV5-1 to TRBJ1-6, with no clear D. Trimming left V 6 bases short and J 5 bases short, with 9 bases between. Per germline, CDR1 SGHRS and CDR2 YFSETQ. CDR3 length: 13 residues. In DNA, the CDR3 is TGCGCCAGCACCGGTACAGATAATTCACCCCTCCACTTT. Translation gives CASTGTDNSPLHF.

The CDR3 loop reads CASSYSTGTGANVLTF. CDR3 nucleotide sequence: TGTGCCAGCAGTTACTCGACAGGGACTGGGGCCAACGTCCTGACTTTC. The chain has TRBV6-5 and TRBJ2-6, with TRBD1 matching over 7 bases. Germline V gene data show CDR1 as MNHEY and CDR2 as SVGAGI. V lost 0 bases, J lost 2 bases, and 1 base stayed unmatched. The length of the CDR3 is 16 residues.

The genes are TRBV10-3 and TRBJ2-5, with D perhaps matching TRBD1 (5 bases). The CDR3 runs to 13 residues. Trimming cost V 4 bases and J 4 bases, with 10 bases left between them. CDR1 and CDR2 (germline): ENHRY, SYGVKD. The DNA of the CDR3 is TGTGCCATCAGTGTGGGGCAGCGAGAGACCCAGTACTTC. It codes for CAISVGQRETQYF.

This sequence joins TRBV9 and TRBJ1-1; tentative D call: TRBD1 (6 bases). The CDR3 totals 17 residues. In germline, CDR1 is SGDLS, CDR2 YYNGEE. Trimming cost V 4 bases and J 0 bases, with 19 bases left between them. The DNA for the CDR3 is TGTGCCAGCAGCTGGGGGCAGGGGAGGGGAATGAACACTGAAGCTTTCTTT. Residues: CASSWGQGRGMNTEAFF.

The CDR3 nucleotides are TGTGCCTGGAGTCCCCCGGGACACCCAACCGGAGCTTTCTTT. Translating gives CAWSPPGHPTGAFF. The chain couples TRBV30 to TRBJ1-1; weak D call: TRBD1 (6 bases). Germline V CDR1 and CDR2: GTSNPN, SVGIG (reference sequence). The CDR3 consists of 14 residues. Trimming stripped 2 bases from V and 10 bases from J, with 20 bases between.

This sequence joins TRBV11-2 and TRBJ1-1, with TRBD1 matching 7 bases. The junction had 14 bases not matched to a gene; V was cut back by 4 bases and J by 3 bases. Germline V lookup: CDR1 SGHAT, CDR2 FQNNGV. CDR3 length: 17 residues. CDR3 nucleotide sequence: TGTGCCAGCAGCTACATAAGACAGGGAAGGAGGGACACTGAAGCTTTCTTT. It is translated as CASSYIRQGRRDTEAFF. Based on the CDR3 plus reference TRBV11-2 and TRBJ1-1, the full variable domain is EAGVAQSPRYKIIEKRQSVAFWCNPISGHATLYWYQQILGQGPKLLIQFQNNGVVDDSQLPKDRFSAERLKGVDSTLKIQPAKLEDSAVYLCASSYIRQGRRDTEAFFGQGTRLTVV.

The J gene is TRBJ2-7, the V gene TRBV2, with TRBD1 identical over 7 bases. The CDR3 is made up of 16 amino acids. Germline assignment: CDR1 SNHLY and CDR2 FYNNEI. After removal of 6 bases from V and 4 bases from J, the junction contained 15 bases not matched to a gene. The CDR3 here is CASSEGQPDLGYEQYF. The CDR3 nucleotides are TGTGCCAGCAGCGAGGGACAGCCTGACCTCGGGTACGAGCAGTACTTC.

This chain joins TRBV27 and TRBJ2-2; D is possibly TRBD2 (5 bases). Germline-derived CDR1 and CDR2 are MNHEY and SMNVEV (reference sequence). V was trimmed by 4 bases and J by 4 bases, leaving 7 bases between them. The CDR3 covers 13 residues. The chain's CDR3 is CASSSGGTGELFF. CDR3 nucleotides: TGTGCCAGCAGTTCAGGAGGCACCGGGGAGCTGTTTTTT.

J is TRBJ2-1 and V is TRBV13; tentatively, D is TRBD1 (6 bases). Looked up from germline, CDR1 is PRHDT and CDR2 is FYEKMQ (reference sequence). The CDR3 covers 14 residues. V lost 1 base, J lost 10 bases, and 14 bases lay in between. CDR3 residues: CASSLVGGVSEQFF. The DNA for the CDR3 is TGTGCCAGCAGCTTAGTAGGGGGAGTTAGCGAGCAGTTCTTC.

The chain employs TRBV30 and TRBJ1-6, with 10 bases that match TRBD1. Germline V lookup: CDR1 GTSNPN, CDR2 SVGIG (reference sequence). The CDR3 extends over 16 amino acids. The junction had 8 bases not matched to a gene; V was cut back by 4 bases and J by 5 bases. CDR3: CAWILGTGADNSPLHF. CDR3 DNA: TGTGCCTGGATATTGGGGACAGGGGCTGATAATTCACCCCTCCACTTT.

The chain recombines TRBV9 with TRBJ1-5; 8 bases fit TRBD1. The CDR3 has 15 residues. Unmatched junction bases numbered 5, after V lost 3 bases and J lost 3 bases. Germline CDR1 is SGDLS and CDR2 is YYNGEE. The CDR3 DNA reads TGTGCCAGCAGCGACACAGGGGGGATCAATCAGCCCCAGCATTTT. It translates to CASSDTGGINQPQHF.

CDR3 amino acids: CASLGTGNYGYTF. For the CDR3, the DNA is TGTGCCAGCCTTGGGACAGGGAACTATGGCTACACCTTC. The chain uses TRBV27 and TRBJ1-2; TRBD1 matches 9 bases. J gave up 2 bases and V 8 bases, and 3 bases lay outside the gene matches. CDR3 length: 13 residues. Germline CDR1 and CDR2: MNHEY and SMNVEV (reference sequence).

Concerning this clone: The sample holds other DNA sequences that translate to the same CDR3. This chain uses TRBV6-5 with TRBJ1-1; 7 bases line up with TRBD1. Germline-derived CDR1 and CDR2 are MNHEY and SVGAGI. Losses at the gene ends were 6 bases for V and 8 bases for J; bases not matched to a gene: 6. The CDR3 runs 12 residues. CDR3 in amino acids: CASSGTAGEAFF. CDR3 coding DNA: TGTGCCAGCAGCGGGACAGCCGGCGAAGCTTTCTTT.

The V call is TRBV21-1, the J call TRBJ2-3; TRBD2 reflects the table's D call only, with no check against the DNA. TRBV21-1 represents a pseudogene. CDR3 length equals 18 residues. The CDR3 loop reads CASSRPASSGGALNTQYF. The CDR3 DNA is TGTGCCAGCAGCAGGCCGGCCTCTAGCGGGGGGGCCTTGAATACGCAGTATTTT.

The chain recombines TRBV19 with TRBJ1-5; 9 nucleotides align to TRBD1. The V gene's germline CDR1 is LNHDA and CDR2 SQIVND (reference sequence). The V gene end was trimmed by 1 base and the J gene end by 5 bases; junction bases not matched to a gene: 6. This CDR3 has 16 amino acids. CDR3 sequence: CASSIGRDRADQPQHF. The CDR3 coding sequence is TGTGCCAGTAGTATAGGTAGGGACAGGGCGGATCAGCCCCAGCATTTT.

The chain carries TRBV27 and TRBJ2-2; D possibly corresponds to TRBD2 (6 bases). Germline V lookup: CDR1 MNHEY, CDR2 SMNVEV (reference sequence). The CDR3 has 17 residues. The germline V and J ends were trimmed by 5 bases and 4 bases, with 20 bases remaining between them. CDR3 in DNA: TGTGCCAGCAGTCTCCCGGGCTCCGGGGGTAGCACCGGGGAGCTGTTTTTT. Translated: CASSLPGSGGSTGELFF.

The chain links TRBV18 to TRBJ2-4; tentatively, D is TRBD2 (5 bases). The CDR3 is 14 residues long. Germline CDR1 KGHSH, CDR2 LQKENI. Trimming removed 2 bases at V and 0 bases at J, with 5 bases between. CDR3 in DNA: TGTGCCAGCTCACCAGCGGGAGCCAAAAACATTCAGTACTTC. The encoded protein is CASSPAGAKNIQYF.

The genes are TRBV1 and TRBJ2-5; the table calls TRBD2, which could not be checked here. TRBV1 is termed a pseudogene. This CDR3 spans 17 amino acids. Written as DNA, the CDR3 is TGCACCAGCAGCCAACTCTCGGGACTGTACGACAAAGAGACCCAGTACTTC. Residues: CTSSQLSGLYDKETQYF.

The genes are TRBV5-3 and TRBJ1-4, with D possibly TRBD1 on 6 matching bases. TRBV5-3 counts as an open reading frame of uncertain function. V was pared by 6 bases and J by 4 bases, with 16 bases between. The CDR3 is 15 amino acids. As DNA, the CDR3 is TGTGCCAGAATATATCGGGGGGCAGGTAATGAAAAACTGTTTTTT. Translated, it gives CARIYRGAGNEKLFF.